This T cell receptor (beta chain) was sequenced in a study of T-cell reconstitution after alpha-beta-depleted transplantation in children. This sample's TCRbeta library carried unique molecular identifier barcodes. Each CDR3 protein is one row after TCRdb ran MiXCR on the PCR reads. In the table there are around 500,000 distinct CDR3 sequences, around an eighth of which are singletons. The CDR3 has 14 residues. Germline V gene sequence: CDR1 SGDLS, CDR2 YYNGEE. V dropped 1 base and J dropped 7 bases, with 13 bases sitting between them. This receptor was obtained from a human donor who donated a stem cell graft to a child with combined immunodeficiency. The chain is built from TRBV9 and TRBJ2-3, with D unresolved. The sample in question was PBMCs from the stem cell graft donor, obtained from the stem cell graft. CDR3: CASSVPTDLNTQYF. In nucleotides, the CDR3 is TGTGCCAGCAGCGTACCAACCGATTTAAATACGCAGTATTTT.